This is a list of T cell receptor beta chains from one sample in a study of cytomegalovirus exposure and HLA in healthy donors. TCRdb's copy holds only in-frame clones and misses some; the assay was immunoSEQ multiplex PCR. Of a few hundred thousand clones in the sample, about 86% were seen once. Sequenced sample: PBMCs. These TCRs come from a woman aged 55-69 years in good health and CMV-seropositive. Each CDR3 is given with its conserved first and last residue. A D gene is named only where the DNA matches it firmly. Size is omitted from some rows. Given values are once, few, many or a class for expanded clones.

14	TRBV13	NA	NA	TRBJ2-7	CASSLGQNHYEQYF	TGTGCCAGCAGCTTAGGACAGAACCATTACGAGCAGTACTTC
14	TRBV5-1	TRBD2	NA	TRBJ2-7	CASSAAGGTYEQYF	TGCGCCAGCAGCGCGGCGGGAGGCACCTACGAGCAGTACTTC
12	TRBV30	NA	NA	TRBJ1-4	CAWKGGNEKLFF	TGTGCCTGGAAAGGGGGTAATGAAAAACTGTTTTTT
16	TRBV18	NA	NA	TRBJ1-4	CASSSQNTGTNEKLFF	TGTGCCAGCTCATCCCAGAATACCGGGACTAATGAAAAACTGTTTTTT
13	TRBV5-1	NA	NA	TRBJ2-5	CASSFRQGETQYF	TGCGCCAGCAGCTTTCGCCAGGGAGAGACCCAGTACTTC
17	TRBV5-8	TRBD1	NA	TRBJ1-5	CASSLGYRGGGNQPQHF	TGTGCCAGCAGTTTGGGCTACAGGGGCGGAGGCAATCAGCCCCAGCATTTT
12	TRBV15	NA	NA	TRBJ1-1	CATSRQDTEAFF	TGTGCCACCAGCAGACAGGACACTGAAGCTTTCTTT
16	TRBV21-1	NA	NA	TRBJ1-2	CASSTLHRGGNYGYTF	TGTGCCAGCAGCACCCTCCACAGGGGGGGCAACTATGGCTACACCTTC
15	TRBV11-2	NA	once	TRBJ1-1	CASSLSGGSGTEAFF	TGTGCCAGCAGCTTATCTGGGGGGAGTGGCACTGAAGCTTTCTTT
15	TRBV28	TRBD1	few	TRBJ1-5	CASSRTGVRNQPQHF	TGTGCCAGCAGTCGGACAGGGGTTCGCAATCAGCCCCAGCATTTT
16	TRBV5-1	NA	once	TRBJ1-4	CASSPGGRVVDEKLFF	TGCGCCAGCAGCCCGGGGGGGCGAGTCGTCGATGAAAAACTGTTTTTT
15	TRBV10-1	TRBD2	NA	TRBJ2-7	CASSGASGSSHEQYF	TGCGCCAGCAGTGGGGCTAGCGGGAGTTCCCACGAGCAGTACTTC
11	TRBV28	NA	NA	TRBJ1-1	CATLMNTEAFF	TGTGCCACCCTTATGAACACTGAAGCTTTCTTT
14	TRBV7-3	NA	NA	TRBJ1-1	CASSLNLVNTEAFF	TGTGCCAGCAGCTTAAATTTAGTGAACACTGAAGCTTTCTTT
16	TRBV18	TRBD1	NA	TRBJ1-4	CASSPNRRDRDEKLFF	TGTGCCAGCTCACCAAACCGCCGGGACAGGGATGAAAAACTGTTTTTT
19	TRBV19	NA	few	TRBJ2-3	CASSIEGRGAAQRLGTQYF	TGTGCCAGTAGTATAGAAGGCCGTGGAGCGGCCCAACGGCTAGGTACGCAGTATTTT
13	TRBV25-1	NA	NA	TRBJ1-2	CASSRMEGYGYTF	TGTGCCAGCAGTCGAATGGAGGGCTATGGCTACACCTTC
17	TRBV11-2	TRBD2	NA	TRBJ2-3	CASSSGLRAGVMDTQYF	TGTGCCAGCAGCTCAGGACTTCGAGCGGGAGTGATGGATACGCAGTATTTT
15	TRBV9	TRBD1	NA	TRBJ2-1	CASSVTQGIYNEQFF	TGTGCCAGCAGCGTAACACAGGGGATCTACAATGAGCAGTTCTTC
14	TRBV7-3	TRBD1	NA	TRBJ1-2	CASSPGTGSVGYTF	TGTGCCAGCAGCCCTGGGACAGGGTCGGTAGGCTACACCTTC
13	TRBV29-1	NA	NA	TRBJ2-7	CSAANEASYEQYF	TGCAGCGCAGCAAACGAGGCCTCCTACGAGCAGTACTTC
17	TRBV5-1	NA	NA	TRBJ2-3	CASSLGATPGGADTQYF	TGCGCCAGCAGCTTGGGCGCCACCCCCGGAGGGGCAGATACGCAGTATTTT
14	TRBV10-3	NA	few	TRBJ1-1	CAISGEVEGTEAFF	TGTGCCATCAGTGGGGAGGTGGAAGGTACTGAAGCTTTCTTT